The text below deals with one T cell receptor beta chain. Its antigen remains unidentified. Each CDR3 protein is one row after TCRdb ran MiXCR on the 5' RACE reads. This table has more than 350,000 distinct CDR3 sequences, 20% to 25% appearing once. The data were taken from a study of T-cell memory formation after mild COVID-19. General observations from the study: A balance of CD4 and CD8 characterized clones contracting day 15 to 85, whereas later expanders leaned CD4+. The authors left the SARS-CoV-2 specificity of second-wave clones peaking on day 37 unconfirmed.

Input material: PBMCs or a T cell subset sorted from them (not recorded which). The source of this sequence is an adult woman who had mild COVID-19 (a few samples of this study predate the infection). Cell type and time point are not known.

CDR3 amino acids: CASSLLAGDYTGELFF. The DNA for the CDR3 is TGTGCCAGCAGCTTGCTAGCGGGAGATTACACCGGGGAGCTGTTTTTT. The rearrangement uses TRBV5-7 and TRBJ2-2; 10 bases line up with TRBD2. TRBV5-7 is marked as an open reading frame, function uncertain. The CDR3 consists of 16 residues. The V segment lost 1 base and the J segment 3 bases; nucleotides outside the gene matches: 3.